The 3 T cell receptor beta chains below were found in one sample sequenced in a study of response to subunit inactivated influenza vaccine. TCRdb passed the RT-PCR reads through MiXCR, listing each CDR3 protein once. The table has 150,000 to 200,000 distinct CDR3 sequences, about 9.3% seen once. The sequencing used non-naive T cells sorted from PBMCs, collected on the day of vaccination. These receptors all stem from a man in his forties or fifties who received an inactivated influenza vaccine.

Ten or more counts support this clonotype. The DNA is left out, because the CDR3 cannot be placed on it with certainty; the CDR3 is given as TCRdb lists it. V gene TRBV28 combines with J gene TRBJ2-7. The CDR3 sequence runs 12 residues, both termini included. Looked up from germline, CDR1 is MDHEN and CDR2 is SYDVKM. CDR3 protein: CASSFLEIEQYF.

In regard to this clonotype: A much larger clone sits a single nucleotide away, making a read error possible. The chain has TRBV20-1 and TRBJ2-3; 10 bases match TRBD2. V was pared by 7 bases and J by 2 bases, with 9 bases of the junction left unmatched. This CDR3 is 15 amino acids long. The germline V gene encodes CDR1 DFQATT and CDR2 SNEGSKA (reference sequence). The CDR3 loop reads CSVKRLAGNTDTQYF. The CDR3 DNA is TGCAGTGTTAAGAGACTAGCGGGTAACACAGATACGCAGTATTTT.

This clonotype was found a few times. As DNA, the CDR3 is TGTGCCAGCTCACCGAAGCCGGACGAGCCCCAGCATTTT. Translated, it gives CASSPKPDEPQHF. This chain connects TRBV18 to TRBJ1-5; D remains ambiguous. The CDR3 sequence is 13 residues long. Per germline, CDR1 KGHSH and CDR2 LQKENI. V lost 3 bases to trimming and J lost 8 bases, with 11 bases between them.